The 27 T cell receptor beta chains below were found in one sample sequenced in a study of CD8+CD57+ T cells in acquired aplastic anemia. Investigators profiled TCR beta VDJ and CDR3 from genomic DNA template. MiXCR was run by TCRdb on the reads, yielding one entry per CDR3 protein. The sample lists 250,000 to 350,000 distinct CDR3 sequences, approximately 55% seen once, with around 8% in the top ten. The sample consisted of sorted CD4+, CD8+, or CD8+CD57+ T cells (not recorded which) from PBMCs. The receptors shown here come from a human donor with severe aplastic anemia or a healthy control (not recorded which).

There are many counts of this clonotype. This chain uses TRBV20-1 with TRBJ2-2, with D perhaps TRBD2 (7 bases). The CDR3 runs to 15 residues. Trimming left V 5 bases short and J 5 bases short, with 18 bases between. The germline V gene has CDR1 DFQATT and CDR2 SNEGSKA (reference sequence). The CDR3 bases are TGCAGTGCTCTGTTTCCGGGGGGCGGTACCGGGGAGCTGTTTTTT. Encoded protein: CSALFPGGGTGELFF.

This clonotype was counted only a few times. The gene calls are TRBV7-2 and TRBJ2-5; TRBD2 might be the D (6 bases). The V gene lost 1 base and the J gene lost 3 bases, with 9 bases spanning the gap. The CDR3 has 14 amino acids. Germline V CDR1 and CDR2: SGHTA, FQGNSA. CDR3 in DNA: TGTGCCAGCAGCTTAGTCGCGGGGAAAGAGACCCAGTACTTC. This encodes CASSLVAGKETQYF.

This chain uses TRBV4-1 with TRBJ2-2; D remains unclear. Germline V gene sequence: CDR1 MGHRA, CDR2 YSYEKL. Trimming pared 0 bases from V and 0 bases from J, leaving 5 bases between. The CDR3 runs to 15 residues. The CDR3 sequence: CASSQDWSNTGELFF. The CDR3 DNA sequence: TGCGCCAGCAGCCAAGATTGGTCGAACACCGGGGAGCTGTTTTTT.

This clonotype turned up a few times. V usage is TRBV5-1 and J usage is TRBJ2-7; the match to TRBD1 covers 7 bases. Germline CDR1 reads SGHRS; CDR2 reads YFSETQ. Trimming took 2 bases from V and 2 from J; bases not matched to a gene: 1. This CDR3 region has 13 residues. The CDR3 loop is CASSFDRAYEQYF. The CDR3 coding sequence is TGCGCCAGCAGCTTTGACAGGGCCTACGAGCAGTACTTC.

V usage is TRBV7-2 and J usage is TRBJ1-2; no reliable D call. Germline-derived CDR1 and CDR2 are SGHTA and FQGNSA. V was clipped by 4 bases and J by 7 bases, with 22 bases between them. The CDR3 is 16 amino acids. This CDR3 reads CASSSGIGVIDCGYTF. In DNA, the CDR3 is TGTGCCAGCAGCTCTGGGATCGGGGTGATCGACTGTGGCTACACCTTC.

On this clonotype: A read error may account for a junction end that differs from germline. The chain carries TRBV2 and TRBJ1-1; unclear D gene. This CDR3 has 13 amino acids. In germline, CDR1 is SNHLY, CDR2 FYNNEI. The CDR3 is CASSQGGNAEAFF. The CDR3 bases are TGTGCCAGCAGCCAAGGTGGGAACGCTGAAGCTTTCTTT. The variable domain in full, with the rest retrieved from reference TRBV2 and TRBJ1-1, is EPEVTQTPSHQVTQMGQEVILRCVPISNHLYFYWYRQILGQKVEFLVSFYNNEISEKSEIFDDQFSVERPDGSNFTLKIRSTKLEDSAMYFCASSQGGNAEAFFGQGTRLTVV.

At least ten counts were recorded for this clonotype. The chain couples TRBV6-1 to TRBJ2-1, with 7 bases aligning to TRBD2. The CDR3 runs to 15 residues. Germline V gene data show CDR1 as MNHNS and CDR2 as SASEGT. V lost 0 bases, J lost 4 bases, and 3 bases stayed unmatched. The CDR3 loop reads CASSEAPGGYNEQFF. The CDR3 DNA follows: TGTGCCAGCAGTGAAGCCCCGGGGGGTTACAATGAGCAGTTCTTC.

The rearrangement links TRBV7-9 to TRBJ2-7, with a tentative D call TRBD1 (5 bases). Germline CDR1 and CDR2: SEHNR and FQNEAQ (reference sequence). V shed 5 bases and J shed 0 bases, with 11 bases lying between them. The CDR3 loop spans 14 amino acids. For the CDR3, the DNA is TGTGCCAGCAGCCGACAGACGAGCTCCTACGAGCAGTACTTC. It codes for CASSRQTSSYEQYF. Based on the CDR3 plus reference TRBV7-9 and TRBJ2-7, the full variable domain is DTGVSQNPRHKITKRGQNVTFRCDPISEHNRLYWYRQTLGQGPEFLTYFQNEAQLEKSRLLSDRFSAERPKGSFSTLEIQRTEQGDSAMYLCASSRQTSSYEQYFGPGTRLTVT.

The CDR3 reads CASNPTGFAGELFF. DNA for the CDR3: TGTGCCAGTAACCCGACAGGGTTTGCCGGGGAGCTGTTTTTT. The gene calls are TRBV19 and TRBJ2-2, with 7 nucleotides matching TRBD1. CDR3 length: 14 residues. The V and J ends lost 7 bases and 6 bases, in that order; junction bases with no gene match: 8. Germline values: CDR1 LNHDA, CDR2 SQIVND (reference sequence).

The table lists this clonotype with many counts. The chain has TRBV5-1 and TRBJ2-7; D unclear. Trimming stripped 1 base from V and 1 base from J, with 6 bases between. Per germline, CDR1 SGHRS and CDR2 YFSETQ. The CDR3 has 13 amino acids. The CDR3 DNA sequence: TGCGCCAGCAGCTTGCAAGTATCCTACGAGCAGTACTTC. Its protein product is CASSLQVSYEQYF.

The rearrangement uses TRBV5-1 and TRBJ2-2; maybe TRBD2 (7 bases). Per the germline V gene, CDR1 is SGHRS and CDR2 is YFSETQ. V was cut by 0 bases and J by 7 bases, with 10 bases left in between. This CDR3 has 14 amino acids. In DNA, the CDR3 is TGCGCCAGCAGCTTGGACAGGGAGGGCGGGGAGCTGTTTTTT. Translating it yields CASSLDREGGELFF.

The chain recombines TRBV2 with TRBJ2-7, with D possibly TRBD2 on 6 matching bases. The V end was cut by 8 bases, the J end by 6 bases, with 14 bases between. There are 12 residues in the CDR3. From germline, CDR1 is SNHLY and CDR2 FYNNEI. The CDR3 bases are TGTGCCAGCGGGAGGAGTGTGGTCGAGCAGTACTTC. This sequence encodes CASGRSVVEQYF.

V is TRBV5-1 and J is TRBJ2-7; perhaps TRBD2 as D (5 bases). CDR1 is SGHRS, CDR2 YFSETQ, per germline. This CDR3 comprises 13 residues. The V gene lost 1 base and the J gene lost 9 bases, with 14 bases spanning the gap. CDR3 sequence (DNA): TGCGCCAGCAGCTTGCAGCCCGAGGGCGGGCAGTACTTC. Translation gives CASSLQPEGGQYF.

The CDR3 loop is CSAAASGLYEQYF. CDR3 sequence (DNA): TGCAGTGCTGCGGCTAGCGGACTCTACGAGCAGTACTTC. The chain combines TRBV20-1 with TRBJ2-7; 7 nucleotides match TRBD2. Per germline, CDR1 DFQATT and CDR2 SNEGSKA (reference sequence). The CDR3 length is 13 residues. Trimming removed 5 bases from V and 3 bases from J; junction bases left unmatched: 7.

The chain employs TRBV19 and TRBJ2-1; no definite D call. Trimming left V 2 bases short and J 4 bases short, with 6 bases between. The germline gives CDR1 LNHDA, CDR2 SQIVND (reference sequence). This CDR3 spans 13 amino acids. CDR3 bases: TGTGCCAGTAGTATACTTATTTACAATGAGCAGTTCTTC. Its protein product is CASSILIYNEQFF.

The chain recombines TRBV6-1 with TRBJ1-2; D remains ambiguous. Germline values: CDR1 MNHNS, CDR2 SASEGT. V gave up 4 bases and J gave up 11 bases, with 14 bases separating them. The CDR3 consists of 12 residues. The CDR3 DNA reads TGTGCCAGCAGTGCCCCCGGTACGGGTTACACCTTC. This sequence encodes CASSAPGTGYTF.

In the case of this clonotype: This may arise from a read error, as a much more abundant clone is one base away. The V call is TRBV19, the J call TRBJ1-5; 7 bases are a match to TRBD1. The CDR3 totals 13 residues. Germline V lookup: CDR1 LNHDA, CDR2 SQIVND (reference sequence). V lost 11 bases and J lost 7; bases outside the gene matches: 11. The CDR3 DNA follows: TGTGCCTGCTCAGGACAGGCTCGCCAGCCCCAGCATTTT. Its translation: CACSGQARQPQHF.

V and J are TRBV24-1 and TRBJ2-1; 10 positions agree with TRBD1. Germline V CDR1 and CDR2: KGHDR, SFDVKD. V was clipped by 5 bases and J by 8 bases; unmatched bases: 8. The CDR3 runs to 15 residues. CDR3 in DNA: TGTGCCACCAGTGTGGGACAGGGGATTTTCTATGAGCAGTTCTTC. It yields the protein CATSVGQGIFYEQFF.

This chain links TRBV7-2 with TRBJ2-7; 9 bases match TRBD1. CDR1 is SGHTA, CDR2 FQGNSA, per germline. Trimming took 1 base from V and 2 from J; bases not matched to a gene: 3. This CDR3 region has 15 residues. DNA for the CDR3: TGTGCCAGCAGCTTAGGACAGGGGGAAGCCTACGAGCAGTACTTC. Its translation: CASSLGQGEAYEQYF.

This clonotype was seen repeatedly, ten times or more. The CDR3 sequence: CASSWGLAGGRAGELFF. CDR3 bases: TGTGCCAGCAGCTGGGGACTAGCGGGGGGGCGGGCCGGGGAGCTGTTTTTT. The V gene is TRBV11-2, the J gene TRBJ2-2; TRBD2 aligns across 16 bases. Germline-derived CDR1 and CDR2 are SGHAT and FQNNGV. CDR3 length: 17 residues. V was clipped by 4 bases and J by 6 bases; unmatched bases: 5.

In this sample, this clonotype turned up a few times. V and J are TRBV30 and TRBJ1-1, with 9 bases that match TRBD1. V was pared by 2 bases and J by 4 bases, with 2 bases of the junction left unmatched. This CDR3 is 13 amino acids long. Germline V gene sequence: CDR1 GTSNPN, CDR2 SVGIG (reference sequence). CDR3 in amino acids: CAWSNRGRTEAFF. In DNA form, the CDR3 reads TGTGCCTGGAGTAACAGGGGGCGCACTGAAGCTTTCTTT.

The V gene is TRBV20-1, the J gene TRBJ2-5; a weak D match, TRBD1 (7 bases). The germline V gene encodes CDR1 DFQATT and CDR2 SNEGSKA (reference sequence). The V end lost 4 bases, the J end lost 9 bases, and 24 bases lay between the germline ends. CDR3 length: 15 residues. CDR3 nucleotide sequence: TGCAGTGCTAACCTCAGGGGGGCAAGAAATCAGCCCCAGTACTTC. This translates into CSANLRGARNQPQYF.

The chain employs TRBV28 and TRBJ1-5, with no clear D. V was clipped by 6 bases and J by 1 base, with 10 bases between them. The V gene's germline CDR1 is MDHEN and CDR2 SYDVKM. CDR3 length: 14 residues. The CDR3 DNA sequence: TGTGCCAGCAGCGTCATGGTGAGCAATCAGCCCCAGCATTTT. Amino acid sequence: CASSVMVSNQPQHF.

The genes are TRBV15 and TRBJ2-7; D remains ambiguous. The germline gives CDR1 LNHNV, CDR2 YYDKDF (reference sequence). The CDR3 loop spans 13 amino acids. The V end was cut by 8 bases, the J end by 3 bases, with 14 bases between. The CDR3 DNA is TGTGCCACCTCCCCGTCCCGTTACTACGAGCAGTACTTC. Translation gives CATSPSRYYEQYF.

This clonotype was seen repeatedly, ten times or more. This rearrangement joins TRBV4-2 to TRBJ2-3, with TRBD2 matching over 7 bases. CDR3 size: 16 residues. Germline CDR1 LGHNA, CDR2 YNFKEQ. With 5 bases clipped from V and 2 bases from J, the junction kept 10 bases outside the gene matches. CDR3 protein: CASSSWSGTTTDTQYF. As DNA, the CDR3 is TGTGCCAGCAGCTCATGGAGCGGGACCACCACAGATACGCAGTATTTT.

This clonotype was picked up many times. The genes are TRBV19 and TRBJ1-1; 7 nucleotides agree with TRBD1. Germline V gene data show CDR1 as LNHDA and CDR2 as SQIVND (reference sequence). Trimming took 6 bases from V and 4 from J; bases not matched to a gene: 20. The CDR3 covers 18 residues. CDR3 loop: CASRVRQGLLLVTTEAFF. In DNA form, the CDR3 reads TGTGCCAGTAGGGTCCGACAGGGCCTTCTTCTCGTGACCACTGAAGCTTTCTTT.

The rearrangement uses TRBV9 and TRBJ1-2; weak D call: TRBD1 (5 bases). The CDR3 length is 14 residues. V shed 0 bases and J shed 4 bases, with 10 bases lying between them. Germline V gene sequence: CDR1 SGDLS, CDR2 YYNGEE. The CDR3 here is CASSVEAGLYGYTF. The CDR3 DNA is TGTGCCAGCAGCGTAGAGGCGGGACTCTATGGCTACACCTTC.